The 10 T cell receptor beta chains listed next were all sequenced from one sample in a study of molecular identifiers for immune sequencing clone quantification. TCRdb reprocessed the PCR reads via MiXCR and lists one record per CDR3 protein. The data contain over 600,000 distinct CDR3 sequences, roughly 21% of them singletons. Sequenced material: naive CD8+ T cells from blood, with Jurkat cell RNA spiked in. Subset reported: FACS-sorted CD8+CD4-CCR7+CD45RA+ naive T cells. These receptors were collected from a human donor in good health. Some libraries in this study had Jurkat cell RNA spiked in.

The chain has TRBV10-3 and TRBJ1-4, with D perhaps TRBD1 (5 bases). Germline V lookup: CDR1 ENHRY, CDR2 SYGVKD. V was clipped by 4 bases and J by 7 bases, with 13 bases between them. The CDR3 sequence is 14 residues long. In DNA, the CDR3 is TGTGCCATCAGTGGGGGCAGGGAGGGTGAAAAACTGTTTTTT. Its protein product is CAISGGREGEKLFF.

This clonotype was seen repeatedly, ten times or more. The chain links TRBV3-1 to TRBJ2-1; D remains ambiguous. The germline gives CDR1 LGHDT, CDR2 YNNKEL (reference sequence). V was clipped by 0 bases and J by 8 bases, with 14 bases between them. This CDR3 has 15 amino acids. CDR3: CASSQDSVVAHEQFF. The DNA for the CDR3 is TGTGCCAGCAGCCAAGATTCGGTAGTAGCCCATGAGCAGTTCTTC.

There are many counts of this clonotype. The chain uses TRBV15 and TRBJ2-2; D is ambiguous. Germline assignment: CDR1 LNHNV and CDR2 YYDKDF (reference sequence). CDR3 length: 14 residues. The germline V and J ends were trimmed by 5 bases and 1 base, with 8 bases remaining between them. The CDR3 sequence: CATSVAENTGELFF. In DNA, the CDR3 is TGTGCCACCAGCGTAGCTGAGAACACCGGGGAGCTGTTTTTT.

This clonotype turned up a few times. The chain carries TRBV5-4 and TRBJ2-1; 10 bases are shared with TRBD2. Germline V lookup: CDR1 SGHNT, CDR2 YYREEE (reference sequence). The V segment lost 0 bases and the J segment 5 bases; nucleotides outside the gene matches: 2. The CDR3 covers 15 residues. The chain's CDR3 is CASSLAGLADNEQFF. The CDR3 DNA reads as TGTGCCAGCAGCTTGGCCGGACTAGCGGACAATGAGCAGTTCTTC. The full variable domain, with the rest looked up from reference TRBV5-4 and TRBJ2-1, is ETGVTQSPTHLIKTRGQQVTLRCSSQSGHNTVSWYQQALGQGPQFIFQYYREEENGRGNFPPRFSGLQFPNYSSELNVNALELDDSALYLCASSLAGLADNEQFFGPGTRLTVL.

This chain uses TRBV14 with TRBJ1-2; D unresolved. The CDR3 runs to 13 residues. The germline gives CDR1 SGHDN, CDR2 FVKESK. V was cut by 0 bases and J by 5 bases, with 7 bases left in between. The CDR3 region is CASSQDNIYGYTF. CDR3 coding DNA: TGTGCCAGCAGCCAAGATAATATTTATGGCTACACCTTC.

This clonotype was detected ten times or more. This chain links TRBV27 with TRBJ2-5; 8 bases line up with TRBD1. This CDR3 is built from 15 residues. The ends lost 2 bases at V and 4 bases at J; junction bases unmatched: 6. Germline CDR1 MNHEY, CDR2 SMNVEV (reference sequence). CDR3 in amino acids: CASSLGQGALETQYF. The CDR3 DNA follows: TGTGCCAGCAGTTTAGGGCAGGGGGCTTTAGAGACCCAGTACTTC.

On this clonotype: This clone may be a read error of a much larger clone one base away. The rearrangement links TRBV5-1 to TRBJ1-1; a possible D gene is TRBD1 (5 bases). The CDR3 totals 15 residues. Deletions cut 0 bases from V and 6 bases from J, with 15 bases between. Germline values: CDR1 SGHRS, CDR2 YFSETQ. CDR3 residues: CASSLALGERSEAFF. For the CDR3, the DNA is TGCGCCAGCAGCTTGGCCTTGGGGGAGAGGTCTGAAGCTTTCTTT. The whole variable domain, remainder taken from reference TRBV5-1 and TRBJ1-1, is KAGVTQTPRYLIKTRGQQVTLSCSPISGHRSVSWYQQTPGQGLQFLFEYFSETQRNKGNFPGRFSGRQFSNSRSEMNVSTLELGDSALYLCASSLALGERSEAFFGQGTRLTVV.

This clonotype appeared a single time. CDR3 sequence (DNA): TGCAGTACCCACCACAGGGGTGGGAATTTAAATGAGCAGTTCTTC. Translating gives CSTHHRGGNLNEQFF. The J gene is TRBJ2-1, the V gene TRBV20-1; 7 positions match TRBD1. V lost 8 bases, J lost 7 bases, and 17 bases stayed unmatched. Germline V gene data show CDR1 as DFQATT and CDR2 as SNEGSKA (reference sequence). The CDR3 runs 15 residues.

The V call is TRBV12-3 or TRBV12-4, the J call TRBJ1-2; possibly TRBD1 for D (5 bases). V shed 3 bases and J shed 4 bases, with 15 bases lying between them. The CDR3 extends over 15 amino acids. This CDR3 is CASSFSGRAAYGYTF. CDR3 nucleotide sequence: TGTGCCAGCAGTTTTTCGGGCAGGGCTGCCTATGGCTACACCTTC.

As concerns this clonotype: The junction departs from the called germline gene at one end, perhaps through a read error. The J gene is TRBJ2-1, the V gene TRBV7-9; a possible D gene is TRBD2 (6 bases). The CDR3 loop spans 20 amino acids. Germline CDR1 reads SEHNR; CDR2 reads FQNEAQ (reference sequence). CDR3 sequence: CDSSSTAVGLAERSYNEQFF. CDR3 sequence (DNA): TGTGACAGCAGTAGTACCGCTGTAGGGTTAGCGGAACGCTCCTACAATGAGCAGTTCTTC.